This T cell receptor (beta chain) was identified during a study of T cell repertoires in cytomegalovirus infection. Background on the study: Indications came from public TCR beta signatures; they pointed to CMV infection and to a matching HLA type.

Trimming pared 2 bases from V and 3 bases from J, leaving 10 bases between. This CDR3 region has 14 residues. This clonotype was detected ten times or more. The antigen is not known. Study-wide results and caveats: Cumulative public TCR beta family frequency identified CMV carriers with the relevant HLA. CMV-specific TCR beta clonotypes restricted by HLA-C dominated the ex vivo response.

MiXCR, run by TCRdb on the reads, gives a single entry per CDR3 protein. The sample carries approximately 76,000 distinct CDR3 sequences, about 3.8% recorded once. Source material: PBMCs. The chain employs TRBV12-3 or TRBV12-4 and TRBJ1-1, with D possibly being TRBD1 (6 bases). The receptor's source is a human donor in good health (CMV status not recorded). Some clones in this sample may be carry-over from other donors' samples. CDR3 sequence reads: CASSLTGSDTEAFF. The CDR3, as DNA: TGTGCCAGCAGTTTAACAGGGTCGGACACTGAAGCTTTCTTT.